This TCR beta chain was captured by sequencing in a study of blood T cells in healthy people across ages. Overall study results and limits: It was not known whether donors were CMV positive (a possible confounder of expanded clonotype changes).

Alongside a J-beta primer mix, a sample-barcoded 5' primer served in a second PCR lasting about 6 to 12 cycles. TCRdb fed the 5' RACE reads into MiXCR, producing one record per CDR3 protein. The data contain 1,500,000 or so distinct CDR3 sequences, 59% of them singletons. In germline, CDR1 is LGHNA, CDR2 YSLEER. V was trimmed by 1 base and J by 2 bases, leaving 9 bases between them. The CDR3 is 14 residues long. Details on this clonotype: Its antigen is undetermined.

The TCR was taken from a man aged 18 to 30 in good health. Sequencing was performed on blood. The chain is built from TRBV4-3 and TRBJ2-7; D gene ambiguous. The CDR3 nucleotides read TGCGCCAGCAGCCAAGGATTCCCCACCTACGAGCAGTACTTC. This translates into CASSQGFPTYEQYF.